This T cell receptor (beta chain) comes out of a study of blood T cell repertoires in COVID-19. Across the whole study: Sources were T cells, B-cell-depleted T cells, or PBMCs; the material itself was cDNA or gDNA.

Authors' analysis steps: How many nucleated cells were present was estimated from reference gene primer amplification. Measured with immunoSEQ multiplex PCR; TCRdb has only the in-frame clones, and not every one. V and J calls and clone size are copied from that table; D and trimming were computed from the DNA. The table has tens of thousands of clones, about 91% seen once. The CDR3 has 15 amino acids. Germline V CDR1 and CDR2: SQVTM, ANQGSEA. V lost 7 bases to trimming and J lost 1 base, with 19 bases between them. The sample comprised peripheral blood. The chain joins TRBV29-1 to TRBJ2-5, with D perhaps matching TRBD2 (5 bases). The TCR sequence derives from a woman aged 30 to 39 in a cohort sampled during active COVID-19. In DNA, the CDR3 is TGCAGCGGTTCAGAGGGTTCTACCCCCCAAGAGACCCAGTACTTC. Protein: CSGSEGSTPQETQYF.